This T cell receptor beta chain was recovered during a study of early stage breast cancer tumors. Looking at the study overall: Most invasive tumors, about 70% of the 16, were ER+/PR+/HER2-. Roughly 10-fold was the mean read coverage per sample. Study-level results: Blood repertoires resembled normal breast more than tumor.

This clone was observed a handful of times. Its specificity is not known. Roughly 19-50 mg of tissue was diced for each tumor. The CDR3 extends over 14 amino acids. Germline loops: CDR1 SGHDN, CDR2 FVKESK. Trimming shortened V by 0 bases and J by 0 bases, and 5 bases separated the two germline ends. TCRdb's copy holds only in-frame clones and misses some; the assay was immunoSEQ multiplex PCR. The data hold fewer than 30,000 clones, with under 60% observed a single time. Sequencing was done on a sample of breast tumor tissue. This TCR came from a person aged 45-60 years with breast cancer. The V call is TRBV14, the J call TRBJ1-1; D not resolved. The CDR3 loop reads CASSQDLLNTEAFF. Here the CDR3 DNA reads TGTGCCAGCAGCCAAGATTTGTTGAACACTGAAGCTTTCTTT.